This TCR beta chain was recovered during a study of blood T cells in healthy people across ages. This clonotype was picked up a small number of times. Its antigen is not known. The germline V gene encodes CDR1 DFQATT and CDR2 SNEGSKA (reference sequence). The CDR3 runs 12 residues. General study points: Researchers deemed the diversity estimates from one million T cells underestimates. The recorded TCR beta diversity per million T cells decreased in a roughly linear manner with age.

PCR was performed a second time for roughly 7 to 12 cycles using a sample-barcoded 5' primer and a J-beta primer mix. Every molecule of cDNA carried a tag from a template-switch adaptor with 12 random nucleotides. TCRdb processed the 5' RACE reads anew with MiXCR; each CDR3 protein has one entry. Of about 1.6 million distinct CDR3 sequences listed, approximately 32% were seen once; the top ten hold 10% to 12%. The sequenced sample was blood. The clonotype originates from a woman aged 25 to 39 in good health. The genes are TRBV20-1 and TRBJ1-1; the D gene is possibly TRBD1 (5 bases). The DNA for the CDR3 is TGCAAGTGGGGCAGGGACCCCACTGAAGCTTTCTTT. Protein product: CKWGRDPTEAFF.